The clone carrying this T cell receptor (beta chain) has more than one count but fewer than ten. The germline and genes are mouse ones. The sequenced fragment ends 4 residues before the CDR3 boundary, so the rest is inferred from the germline J gene. Within the sample, other DNA sequences also encode this same CDR3. This sample was included in a study of CD8+ T cells in alopecia areata. The CDR3 has 13 residues. Germline V gives CDR1 GKSSPN, CDR2 SITVG. Extracted RNA was reverse transcribed into cDNA, the sequencing template. Clones were sequenced by immunoSEQ multiplex PCR, and TCRdb holds only the in-frame ones, with some missing. This sample has around 290,000 clones, each found more than once. Scientists pooled cutaneous lymph node cells and sorted them on CD4, CD8alpha, NKG2D, NKG2ACE and other markers.

This TCR was recovered from a C3H/HeJ mouse with alopecia areata. Mice of this strain are of MHC haplotype H2-k. The specimen was CD4+ T cells sorted from a lymph node. J is TRBJ2-7 and V is TRBV31; 9 bases map to TRBD2. The chain's CDR3 is CAWSLGLGYEQYF. The part of the CDR3 DNA that was read is TGTGCCTGGAGTCTGGGACTGGGATAT.